A selection of T cell receptor beta chains follows, all from one sample in a study of identical twins. Each CDR3 protein is one row after TCRdb ran MiXCR on the 5' RACE reads. The sample includes around 1.7 million distinct CDR3 sequences, about 30% of them seen just once. The sample comprised cord blood. The receptor set was obtained from a newborn girl in good health. Each CDR3 is given with its conserved first and last residue. The D gene is left open where the match is weak. The size field is filled for only some rows; it gives once, few, many or a size class.

d_call clone_size j_call v_call cdr3_aa cdr3_nt
TRBD2 few TRBJ2-5 TRBV20-1 CSARWGSGGNEQYF TGCAGTGCTAGATGGGGATCGGGGGGGAATGAGCAGTACTTC
NA NA TRBJ2-6 TRBV5-1 CASSLGQVPSGANVLTF TGCGCCAGCAGCTTGGGACAGGTTCCCTCTGGGGCCAACGTCCTGACTTTC
TRBD2 NA TRBJ2-1 TRBV4-2 CASSLKRELGTRTHNEQFF TGTGCCAGCAGCCTGAAGCGGGAGTTGGGGACACGGACACACAATGAGCAGTTCTTC
TRBD2 NA TRBJ2-3 TRBV20-1 CSALLAGGVTQYF TGCAGTGCGCTGCTAGCGGGAGGGGTTACGCAGTATTTT
NA NA TRBJ2-1 TRBV5-1 CASNGRETYNEQFF TGCGCCAGCAACGGACGGGAAACCTACAATGAGCAGTTCTTC
TRBD2 NA TRBJ2-5 TRBV7-2 CASSFGTTNNEQYF TGTGCCAGCAGCTTCGGGACTACCAACAATGAGCAGTACTTC
NA NA TRBJ1-4 TRBV27 CASSPRKGPPNEKLFF TGTGCCAGCAGTCCTCGGAAGGGGCCTCCTAATGAAAAACTGTTTTTT
NA few TRBJ2-4 TRBV15 CATSSELWKGSQYF TGTGCCACCAGCAGTGAACTCTGGAAAGGTTCGCAGTACTTC
NA few TRBJ2-7 TRBV12-3/TRBV12-4 CASTHGDLRSYEQYF TGTGCCAGCACCCATGGGGATCTTAGATCGTACGAGCAGTACTTC
TRBD1 NA TRBJ2-7 TRBV5-6 CASNEGTGYEQYF TGTGCCAGTAACGAGGGGACAGGTTACGAGCAGTACTTC
TRBD2 NA TRBJ2-1 TRBV6-2/TRBV6-3 CASSYPTGTSHNEWQFF TGTGCCAGCAGTTACCCTACCGGGACTAGTCACAATGAGTGGCAGTTCTTC
TRBD2 NA TRBJ2-2 TRBV29-1 CSVSGTNTGELFF TGCAGCGTGAGCGGGACGAACACCGGGGAGCTGTTTTTT
NA NA TRBJ1-2 TRBV2 CASSEQTFYGYTF TGTGCCAGCAGTGAACAAACTTTTTATGGCTACACCTTC
NA many TRBJ2-1 TRBV7-2 CASSSSHNEQFF TGTGCCAGCAGCTCCTCACACAATGAGCAGTTCTTC